This T cell receptor beta chain was profiled in a study of CD8 T cells in ankylosing spondylitis. Study observations and caveats: Researchers reportedly found disease-linked clones significantly enriched in matched ankylosing spondylitis synovial fluid.

Of note for this clonotype: Its antigen is not identified.

TCRdb itself ran the 5' RACE reads through MiXCR, one entry per CDR3 protein. The table lists about 66,000 distinct CDR3 sequences, about 6.2% of them singletons. The germline CDR1 and CDR2 sequences are LGHDT and YNNKEL (reference sequence). The ends lost 4 bases at V and 2 bases at J; junction bases unmatched: 1. This CDR3 is built from 13 residues. The chain couples TRBV3-1 to TRBJ1-2; 7 bases map to TRBD1. Sequencing was done on a sample of synovial fluid, either unsorted or a sorted T cell fraction (not recorded which). This TCR was sampled from a male donor with ankylosing spondylitis. The CDR3 reads CASSPTGNYGYTF. The CDR3 bases are TGTGCCAGCAGCCCGACAGGGAACTATGGCTACACCTTC.